Below, 32 T cell receptor beta chains from the same sample are listed, as sequenced in a study of cytomegalovirus exposure and HLA in healthy donors. Use of 60 Vbeta and 13 Jbeta primers characterized the PCR. TCRdb keeps only in-frame clones here, not all; method: immunoSEQ multiplex PCR. The sample shows some 200,000 clones, 82% of them seen only once. Material for sequencing was PBMCs. The receptors shown here come from a woman between 18 and 30 years old in good health and CMV-seronegative.

This clone has just one count. This chain joins TRBV5-1 and TRBJ2-4, with TRBD2 matching 8 bases. After removal of 4 bases from V and 5 bases from J, the junction contained 2 bases not matched to a gene. Germline V gene lookup returns CDR1 SGHRS and CDR2 YFSETQ. The CDR3 contains 13 residues. CDR3 bases: TGCGCCAGCAGCCCCGGGGGGGAAAACATTCAGTACTTC. Translating it yields CASSPGGENIQYF.

The chain links TRBV2 to TRBJ1-1; D unresolved. Trimming shortened V by 5 bases and J by 5 bases, and 9 bases separated the two germline ends. Germline CDR1 SNHLY, CDR2 FYNNEI. This CDR3 is built from 12 residues. The CDR3 loop is CASSWERTEAFF. CDR3 coding DNA: TGTGCCAGCAGTTGGGAGAGGACTGAAGCTTTCTTT.

The chain employs TRBV11-2 and TRBJ1-1; D gene ambiguous. There are 12 residues in the CDR3. Looked up from germline, CDR1 is SGHAT and CDR2 is FQNNGV. V lost 3 bases and J 1 base, leaving 3 bases between the germline ends. The CDR3 DNA reads as TGTGCCAGCAGCTTCCGGAACACTGAAGCTTTCTTT. Its protein is CASSFRNTEAFF.

The chain employs TRBV6-1 and TRBJ1-5; the match to TRBD1 covers 9 bases. V shed 4 bases, J shed 4 bases, and the junction held 14 bases outside the gene matches. The CDR3 has 18 amino acids. Germline CDR1 MNHNS, CDR2 SASEGT. In DNA, the CDR3 is TGTGCCAGCAGTGGGGAGTTTTCCGGGACAGGGTGGAATCAGCCCCAGCATTTT. This codes for CASSGEFSGTGWNQPQHF.

The chain links TRBV4-2 to TRBJ2-1, with 7 bases aligning to TRBD2. Germline-derived CDR1 and CDR2 are LGHNA and YNFKEQ. This CDR3 region has 15 residues. The V gene end was trimmed by 1 base and the J gene end by 5 bases; junction bases not matched to a gene: 5. Here the CDR3 DNA reads TGTGCCAGCAGCCAAGCTGGCGGGGGTAACAATGAGCAGTTCTTC. It encodes CASSQAGGGNNEQFF.

The chain links TRBV18 to TRBJ2-1, with 8 bases aligning to TRBD2. The CDR3 runs 16 residues. Losses at the gene ends were 3 bases for V and 4 bases for J; bases not matched to a gene: 8. Germline assignment: CDR1 KGHSH and CDR2 LQKENI. In DNA form, the CDR3 reads TGTGCCAGCTCACCCCCGGGGGGGCCCATTTACAATGAGCAGTTCTTC. Its protein product is CASSPPGGPIYNEQFF. The whole variable domain, filled in from reference TRBV18 and TRBJ2-1, reads NAGVMQNPRHLVRRRGQEARLRCSPMKGHSHVYWYRQLPEEGLKFMVYLQKENIIDESGMPKERFSAEFPKEGPSILRIQQVVRGDSAAYFCASSPPGGPIYNEQFFGPGTRLTVL.

This clone was counted between two and nine times. The chain joins TRBV29-1 to TRBJ2-5; no firm D call. Trimming cost V 7 bases and J 5 bases, with 8 bases left between them. This CDR3 has 10 amino acids. The germline CDR1 and CDR2 sequences are SQVTM and ANQGSEA. CDR3 DNA: TGCAGCGCCCGAGAGGAGACCCAGTACTTC. It encodes CSAREETQYF.

The table lists this clone with a count of one. DNA for the CDR3: TGTGCCAGCTCACCATCCCGGTTTCCCACCGGGGAGCTGTTTTTT. This sequence encodes CASSPSRFPTGELFF. The chain combines TRBV18 with TRBJ2-2; D uncertain. V was pared by 2 bases and J by 4 bases, with 11 bases between. Germline V CDR1 and CDR2: KGHSH, LQKENI. The CDR3 totals 15 residues.

The chain is built from TRBV27 and TRBJ1-4, with D possibly matching TRBD1 (6 bases). The CDR3 consists of 15 residues. V was cut by 3 bases and J by 10 bases, with 18 bases left in between. Germline CDR1 reads MNHEY; CDR2 reads SMNVEV (reference sequence). CDR3: CASSFKTGPLGKLFF. For the CDR3, the DNA is TGTGCCAGCAGTTTTAAGACAGGTCCATTGGGAAAACTGTTTTTT.

The chain has TRBV27 and TRBJ2-2; 9 bases are a match to TRBD1. Germline lookup yields CDR1 MNHEY and CDR2 SMNVEV (reference sequence). Losses at the gene ends were 8 bases for V and 5 bases for J; bases not matched to a gene: 6. The CDR3 contains 14 residues. CDR3 bases: TGTGCCAGCCGAAGGGACAGGGAGACCGGGGAGCTGTTTTTT. Translation: CASRRDRETGELFF.

V gene TRBV10-3 combines with J gene TRBJ2-7, with D hard to call. Germline assignment: CDR1 ENHRY and CDR2 SYGVKD. The CDR3 consists of 13 residues. The V end lost 8 bases, the J end lost 6 bases, and 17 bases lay between the germline ends. In DNA, the CDR3 is TGTGCCATCTCTAGTGGAATGAGGCCCGAGCAGTACTTC. Its translation: CAISSGMRPEQYF.

The chain joins TRBV9 to TRBJ2-2; the match to TRBD1 covers 9 bases. This CDR3 has 16 residues. The junction had 11 bases not matched to a gene; V was cut back by 4 bases and J by 7 bases. From germline, CDR1 is SGDLS and CDR2 YYNGEE. The CDR3 here is CASSPPGQGLIGELFF. CDR3 DNA sequence: TGTGCCAGCAGCCCCCCAGGACAGGGGTTAATCGGGGAGCTGTTTTTT.

The genes are TRBV10-3 and TRBJ2-7, with 14 bases aligning to TRBD2. Germline V gene lookup returns CDR1 ENHRY and CDR2 SYGVKD. CDR3 size: 17 residues. V lost 6 bases and J lost 3; bases outside the gene matches: 10. CDR3 in amino acids: CAIRIHGTSGRCYEQYF. CDR3 in DNA: TGTGCCATCAGGATACACGGGACTAGCGGGAGATGCTACGAGCAGTACTTC.

V usage is TRBV6-5 and J usage is TRBJ2-5, with 14 bases aligning to TRBD2. The V gene end was trimmed by 5 bases and the J gene end by 5 bases; junction bases not matched to a gene: 1. The germline V gene encodes CDR1 MNHEY and CDR2 SVGAGI. The CDR3 is made up of 14 amino acids. CDR3 coding DNA: TGTGCCAGCAGTCGACTAGCGGGAGGGGAGACCCAGTACTTC. Translated, it gives CASSRLAGGETQYF.

The rearrangement links TRBV7-2 to TRBJ2-7, with TRBD2 identical over 7 bases. CDR1 and CDR2 from the germline V gene are SGHTA and FQGNSA. Losses at the gene ends were 4 bases for V and 3 bases for J; bases not matched to a gene: 6. The CDR3 runs 14 residues. The CDR3 spells CASSYERDYYEQYF. CDR3 DNA sequence: TGTGCCAGCAGCTACGAGCGGGACTACTACGAGCAGTACTTC.

The chain is built from TRBV7-9 and TRBJ1-1; the D gene is possibly TRBD1 (6 bases). The length of the CDR3 is 13 residues. The V and J ends lost 3 bases and 9 bases respectively, with 14 bases between them. Looked up from germline, CDR1 is SEHNR and CDR2 is FQNEAQ (reference sequence). As DNA, the CDR3 is TGTGCCAGCAGCTTCTGGACAGATCCTAAAGCTTTCTTT. As protein: CASSFWTDPKAFF.

CDR3 nucleotide sequence: TGTGCCAGCAGCTCCTTACCCCGGGACTCAAACTACGAGCAGTACTTC. Protein sequence: CASSSLPRDSNYEQYF. The gene calls are TRBV11-2 and TRBJ2-7, with D possibly matching TRBD2 (6 bases). V lost 4 bases, J lost 3 bases, and 19 bases lay in between. Germline CDR1 and CDR2: SGHAT and FQNNGV. CDR3 length: 16 amino acids.

V usage is TRBV7-9 and J usage is TRBJ2-5; 12 nucleotides agree with TRBD2. The CDR3 loop spans 15 amino acids. Germline V lookup: CDR1 SEHNR, CDR2 FQNEAQ (reference sequence). V lost 3 bases and J lost 3; bases outside the gene matches: 2. CDR3 in amino acids: CASSFASGREETQYF. The CDR3, as DNA: TGTGCCAGCAGCTTCGCTAGCGGGAGGGAAGAGACCCAGTACTTC.

The J gene is TRBJ2-1, the V gene TRBV27; TRBD2 matches at 10 bases. Germline trimming cut 7 bases from V and 6 bases from J; bases unmatched to any gene: 6. The CDR3 consists of 14 residues. Germline loops: CDR1 MNHEY, CDR2 SMNVEV (reference sequence). The CDR3 sequence: CASTRLAGFNEQFF. CDR3 sequence (DNA): TGTGCCAGCACCCGACTAGCGGGTTTCAATGAGCAGTTCTTC.

The CDR3 spells CASSETSGGGGELFF. The CDR3 region has the DNA TGTGCCAGCAGTGAAACTAGCGGGGGCGGCGGGGAGCTGTTTTTT. The J gene is TRBJ2-2, the V gene TRBV6-1, with 11 bases lining up with TRBD2. Per germline, CDR1 MNHNS and CDR2 SASEGT. The junction had 3 bases not matched to a gene; V was cut back by 2 bases and J by 7 bases. The CDR3 consists of 15 residues.

The chain recombines TRBV19 with TRBJ2-1; 7 bases map to TRBD2. After removal of 9 bases from V and 4 bases from J, the junction contained 15 bases not matched to a gene. CDR1 LNHDA and CDR2 SQIVND come from the germline V gene (reference sequence). The CDR3 runs to 16 residues. The CDR3 here is CASQVSKRGLYNEQFF. CDR3 nucleotide sequence: TGTGCCAGCCAAGTATCCAAGCGGGGACTTTACAATGAGCAGTTCTTC.

The chain couples TRBV6-5 to TRBJ2-1, with no clear D. The CDR3 consists of 13 residues. Germline values: CDR1 MNHEY, CDR2 SVGAGI. Trimming removed 8 bases from V and 0 bases from J, with 8 bases in between. The CDR3 spells CASGSSSYNEQFF. As DNA, the CDR3 is TGTGCCAGCGGGTCTAGCTCCTACAATGAGCAGTTCTTC.

This rearrangement joins TRBV2 to TRBJ1-5, with D possibly matching TRBD1 (5 bases). The V and J ends lost 6 bases and 5 bases respectively, with 14 bases between them. Germline loops: CDR1 SNHLY, CDR2 FYNNEI. The CDR3 extends over 14 amino acids. The CDR3 DNA sequence: TGTGCCAGCAGAGGACATTTAGAGGATCAGCCCCAGCATTTT. Its translation is CASRGHLEDQPQHF.

This clone occurred a few times. The chain uses TRBV7-9 and TRBJ2-7, with D tentatively TRBD2 (5 bases). In germline, CDR1 is SEHNR, CDR2 FQNEAQ (reference sequence). CDR3 length: 13 residues. Trimming removed 8 bases from V and 0 bases from J, with 11 bases in between. The CDR3 region is CASFRGASYEQYF. CDR3 sequence (DNA): TGTGCCAGCTTTCGGGGAGCCTCCTACGAGCAGTACTTC. The whole variable domain, remainder taken from reference TRBV7-9 and TRBJ2-7, is DTGVSQNPRHKITKRGQNVTFRCDPISEHNRLYWYRQTLGQGPEFLTYFQNEAQLEKSRLLSDRFSAERPKGSFSTLEIQRTEQGDSAMYLCASFRGASYEQYFGPGTRLTVT.

This rearrangement joins TRBV5-1 to TRBJ1-1; D is perhaps TRBD1 (5 bases). Looked up from germline, CDR1 is SGHRS and CDR2 is YFSETQ. The CDR3 covers 13 residues. Trimming left V 5 bases short and J 2 bases short, with 10 bases between. The DNA for the CDR3 is TGCGCCAGCAGTCCTCAGGGAAACACTGAAGCTTTCTTT. It yields the protein CASSPQGNTEAFF.

This chain joins TRBV29-1 and TRBJ2-1; 10 nucleotides agree with TRBD2. Germline CDR1 and CDR2: SQVTM and ANQGSEA. The V gene end was trimmed by 4 bases and the J gene end by 4 bases; junction bases not matched to a gene: 1. This CDR3 has 13 residues. CDR3 in amino acids: CSVGTSGYNEQFF. DNA of the CDR3: TGCAGCGTTGGGACTAGCGGTTACAATGAGCAGTTCTTC.

The rearrangement links TRBV10-3 to TRBJ1-2, with D unclear. The CDR3 is made up of 14 amino acids. CDR1 ENHRY and CDR2 SYGVKD come from the germline V gene. Between the trimmed V and J ends, which lost 2 bases and 7 bases, there was a span of 14 bases. CDR3 loop: CAISEGTAGSGYTF. CDR3 nucleotide sequence: TGTGCCATCAGTGAGGGAACCGCCGGGAGTGGCTACACCTTC.

This clone was picked up a small number of times. The chain joins TRBV29-1 to TRBJ1-1; 8 nucleotides align to TRBD1. The V gene end was trimmed by 4 bases and the J gene end by 4 bases; junction bases not matched to a gene: 11. Germline-derived CDR1 and CDR2 are SQVTM and ANQGSEA. The CDR3 has 15 amino acids. In DNA form, the CDR3 reads TGCAGCGTTGTCGGTCGAGGACAGGGTGGCACTGAAGCTTTCTTT. It specifies CSVVGRGQGGTEAFF.

The chain combines TRBV7-9 with TRBJ1-2; 8 bases agree with TRBD1. V shed 0 bases and J 4 bases; nucleotides not matched to a gene: 7. Germline CDR1 SEHNR, CDR2 FQNEAQ (reference sequence). CDR3 size: 16 residues. The CDR3 DNA is TGTGCCAGCAGCTTAGCCACACCCGGGACAGGCTATGGCTACACCTTC. Protein sequence: CASSLATPGTGYGYTF.

The table lists this clone with a count of one. The chain couples TRBV25-1 to TRBJ1-5; perhaps TRBD1 as D (5 bases). This CDR3 is 13 amino acids long. Trimming stripped 9 bases from V and 5 bases from J, with 14 bases between. The germline V gene encodes CDR1 MGHDK and CDR2 SYGVNS. The CDR3 reads CASRKQEDQPQHF. In DNA form, the CDR3 reads TGTGCCAGTAGAAAACAGGAAGATCAGCCCCAGCATTTT.

This chain uses TRBV10-2 with TRBJ2-5; D perhaps matches TRBD1 (5 bases). The tail of the sequence fits TRBJ2-7 better, so the J call may be wrong. Germline values: CDR1 WSHSY, CDR2 SAAADI. This CDR3 is 12 amino acids long. CDR3 sequence reads: CASSEGAHEQYF. CDR3 nucleotide sequence: TGCGCCAGCAGTGAGGGGGCCCACGAGCAGTACTTC.

This clone was seen just once. This chain links TRBV6-5 with TRBJ2-5; possible D gene TRBD2, 7 bases. The J call may be incorrect, as the DNA end agrees better with TRBJ2-7. Germline V gene sequence: CDR1 MNHEY, CDR2 SVGAGI. This CDR3 spans 13 amino acids. The CDR3 loop reads CASGGRGTYEQYF. CDR3 nucleotides: TGTGCCAGCGGGGGGCGGGGGACCTACGAGCAGTACTTC.